What follows are 29 T cell receptor beta chains derived from one specimen sequenced in a study of blood T cell repertoires in COVID-19. Clones were sequenced by immunoSEQ multiplex PCR, and TCRdb holds only the in-frame ones, with some missing. The profile shows about 100,000 clones, around four fifths of them singletons. The sample taken for sequencing was peripheral blood. These receptors were taken from a woman aged 70-85 years with acute or convalescent COVID-19.

The rearrangement uses TRBV19 and TRBJ2-2; weak D call: TRBD1 (5 bases). Germline loops: CDR1 LNHDA, CDR2 SQIVND (reference sequence). The CDR3 spans 13 residues. Trimming took 7 bases from V and 1 from J, leaving 7 bases between them. CDR3 DNA sequence: TGTGCCAGTAATCAGGGGAACACCGGGGAGCTGTTTTTT. This sequence encodes CASNQGNTGELFF.

Concerning this clone itself: The same CDR3 also results from other DNA sequences found in this sample. The chain uses TRBV19 and TRBJ1-6, with D unresolved. Germline values: CDR1 LNHDA, CDR2 SQIVND (reference sequence). Trimming removed 3 bases at V and 0 bases at J, with 6 bases between. This CDR3 has 15 residues. CDR3 residues: CASSIRSSYNSPLHF. The CDR3 DNA reads as TGTGCCAGTAGTATCCGGAGCTCCTATAATTCACCCCTCCACTTT.

Worth noting for this clone: The same CDR3 can be traced to other DNA sequences in this sample. This sequence joins TRBV18 and TRBJ1-4; D is possibly TRBD1 (5 bases). The CDR3 length is 15 residues. Germline V gene sequence: CDR1 KGHSH, CDR2 LQKENI. The ends were cut back, 2 bases at V and 0 bases at J, with 7 bases in the middle. The CDR3 DNA is TGTGCCAGCTCACCAGGGGGGTCAACTAATGAAAAACTGTTTTTT. Translated: CASSPGGSTNEKLFF.

This chain joins TRBV5-6 and TRBJ1-4; 9 nucleotides match TRBD1. Germline V lookup: CDR1 SGHDT, CDR2 YYEEEE. The CDR3 has 15 amino acids. V shed 4 bases, J shed 7 bases, and the junction held 8 bases outside the gene matches. CDR3: CASSARTGVGEKLFF. The CDR3 DNA reads TGTGCCAGCAGCGCCCGGACAGGGGTGGGTGAAAAACTGTTTTTT.

The gene calls are TRBV19 and TRBJ2-4; tentatively, D is TRBD2 (5 bases). V lost 1 base to trimming and J lost 7 bases, with 8 bases between them. The CDR3 covers 13 residues. Germline V gives CDR1 LNHDA, CDR2 SQIVND (reference sequence). The CDR3 spells CASSIAEGNIQYF. DNA for the CDR3: TGTGCCAGTAGTATAGCCGAGGGTAACATTCAGTACTTC.

This rearrangement joins TRBV6-5 to TRBJ1-4, with TRBD1 matching over 8 bases. V was clipped by 5 bases and J by 6 bases; unmatched bases: 8. CDR1 and CDR2 from the germline V gene are MNHEY and SVGAGI. The CDR3 has 15 residues. CDR3: CASSISQGADEKLFF. The CDR3 nucleotides read TGTGCCAGCAGTATCTCTCAGGGGGCGGATGAAAAACTGTTTTTT.

The chain employs TRBV6-5 and TRBJ2-1; 13 bases map to TRBD2. Germline V CDR1 and CDR2: MNHEY, SVGAGI. Trimming cost V 7 bases and J 8 bases; bases outside gene matches: 5. The CDR3 spans 14 residues. The CDR3 region has the DNA TGTGCCAGCAAAACTAGCGGGGGGGCCTATGAGCAGTTCTTC. Translating it yields CASKTSGGAYEQFF.

This rearrangement joins TRBV7-3 to TRBJ2-1; 7 nucleotides line up with TRBD1. Per germline, CDR1 SGHTA and CDR2 FQGTGA. The junction had 12 bases not matched to a gene; V was cut back by 4 bases and J by 15 bases. This CDR3 region has 13 residues. The CDR3 spells CASSSPQTGLPFF. The DNA of the CDR3 is TGTGCCAGCAGCTCCCCCCAGACAGGGTTGCCGTTCTTC.

CDR3 sequence reads: CASSMGHSNTGELFF. CDR3 sequence (DNA): TGTGCCAGTAGTATGGGACACTCGAACACCGGGGAGCTGTTTTTT. This chain links TRBV19 with TRBJ2-2; D possibly corresponds to TRBD1 (6 bases). V lost 3 bases and J lost 0, with 8 bases in between. Germline V gene data show CDR1 as LNHDA and CDR2 as SQIVND (reference sequence). The CDR3 spans 15 residues.

This clone was counted ten times or more. This chain joins TRBV2 and TRBJ2-2; 8 nucleotides align to TRBD1. The junction had 6 bases not matched to a gene; V was cut back by 8 bases and J by 1 base. Germline assignment: CDR1 SNHLY and CDR2 FYNNEI. This CDR3 contains 15 residues. CDR3 in DNA: TGTGCCAGCTGTCTCGACAGGGGGAACACCGGGGAGCTGTTTTTT. Protein: CASCLDRGNTGELFF. Together with reference TRBV2 and TRBJ2-2, the CDR3 gives the full variable domain: EPEVTQTPSHQVTQMGQEVILRCVPISNHLYFYWYRQILGQKVEFLVSFYNNEISEKSEIFDDQFSVERPDGSNFTLKIRSTKLEDSAMYFCASCLDRGNTGELFFGEGSRLTVL.

The rearrangement joins TRBV2 to TRBJ2-7, with D perhaps matching TRBD2 (6 bases). The V gene lost 6 bases and the J gene lost 6 bases, with 12 bases spanning the gap. CDR1 SNHLY and CDR2 FYNNEI come from the germline V gene. The length of the CDR3 is 12 residues. The CDR3: CASRGGPLEQYV. The CDR3 DNA follows: TGTGCCAGCAGGGGAGGACCTCTCGAGCAGTACGTC.

The chain has TRBV6-5 and TRBJ1-1; D unresolved. This CDR3 is 13 amino acids long. Deletions cut 8 bases from V and 1 base from J, with 11 bases between. Germline lookup yields CDR1 MNHEY and CDR2 SVGAGI. As DNA, the CDR3 is TGTGCCAGCTCCAATGGGCAGAACACTGAAGCTTTCTTT. This gives the protein CASSNGQNTEAFF.

This chain connects TRBV23-1 to TRBJ1-2; tentative D call: TRBD1 (6 bases). TRBV23-1 is designated an ORF whose function remains uncertain. The CDR3 is 19 amino acids. V was trimmed by 0 bases and J by 4 bases, leaving 24 bases between them. CDR3 nucleotides: TGCGCCAGCAGTCAATCAGTAGGGCAGGGGTGTTGGTACTTCTATGGCTACACCTTC. Protein: CASSQSVGQGCWYFYGYTF.

The chain links TRBV6-5 to TRBJ2-1, with D maybe TRBD2 (6 bases). Trimming shortened V by 9 bases and J by 5 bases, and 14 bases separated the two germline ends. CDR3 length: 13 residues. Germline values: CDR1 MNHEY, CDR2 SVGAGI. Here the CDR3 DNA reads TGTGCCAGTTTCGGGACTTCAAACAATGAGCAGTTCTTC. Translating it yields CASFGTSNNEQFF.

This chain links TRBV7-6 with TRBJ2-3, with TRBD2 matching 13 bases. From germline, CDR1 is SGHVS and CDR2 FNYEAQ. The V gene end was trimmed by 1 base and the J gene end by 3 bases; junction bases not matched to a gene: 7. CDR3 length: 18 amino acids. The CDR3 loop reads CASSLDEGLAGRTDTQYF. The CDR3 DNA reads TGTGCCAGCAGCTTAGACGAGGGACTAGCGGGGAGAACAGATACGCAGTATTTT.

This sequence joins TRBV7-2 and TRBJ2-5; 11 bases align to TRBD2. This CDR3 contains 13 residues. V shed 6 bases and J 4 bases; nucleotides not matched to a gene: 1. Germline-derived CDR1 and CDR2 are SGHTA and FQGNSA. The CDR3 DNA follows: TGTGCCAGCAGTCTAGCGGGGGGAGAGACCCAGTACTTC. Its protein is CASSLAGGETQYF.

The CDR3 coding sequence is TGTGCCAGTGGTGAACAGAGCAATCAGCCCCAGCATTTT. It is translated as CASGEQSNQPQHF. V is TRBV19 and J is TRBJ1-5; D gene unclear. Germline V gene lookup returns CDR1 LNHDA and CDR2 SQIVND (reference sequence). This CDR3 contains 13 residues. The ends were cut back, 8 bases at V and 1 base at J, with 9 bases in the middle.

V gene TRBV2 combines with J gene TRBJ1-1, with no clear D. The CDR3 is made up of 14 amino acids. Trimming shortened V by 4 bases and J by 0 bases, and 9 bases separated the two germline ends. Germline assignment: CDR1 SNHLY and CDR2 FYNNEI. CDR3 loop: CASSVIEVNTEAFF. The CDR3 coding sequence is TGTGCCAGCAGTGTGATCGAGGTGAACACTGAAGCTTTCTTT.

This clone was recorded a few times. The CDR3 DNA follows: TGTGCCAGCAGCACCCGGACAGGGGTAGATTCACCCCTCCACTTT. It specifies CASSTRTGVDSPLHF. The chain has TRBV7-8 and TRBJ1-6; 9 bases align to TRBD1. With V trimmed by 5 bases and J by 8 bases, 7 bases remained unmatched. The CDR3 is 15 residues long. CDR1 is SGHVS, CDR2 FQNEAQ, per germline. The full variable domain, rest sourced from reference TRBV7-8 and TRBJ1-6, is GAGVSQSPRYKVAKRGQDVALRCDPISGHVSLFWYQQALGQGPEFLTYFQNEAQLDKSGLPSDRFFAERPEGSVSTLKIQRTQQEDSAVYLCASSTRTGVDSPLHFGNGTRLTVT.

The gene calls are TRBV12-3 or TRBV12-4 and TRBJ1-6; TRBD1 is a possible D gene (5 bases). Trimming took 5 bases from V and 6 from J, leaving 8 bases between them. The CDR3 spans 13 residues. The CDR3 is CASSKTANSPLHF. In DNA form, the CDR3 reads TGTGCCAGCAGTAAGACAGCTAATTCACCCCTCCACTTT.

The genes are TRBV3-1 (or the pseudogene TRBV3-2) and TRBJ1-2; no clear D gene. The CDR3 totals 15 residues. Germline V gene sequence: CDR1 LGHDT, CDR2 YNNKEL (reference sequence). Trimming stripped 1 base from V and 0 bases from J, with 9 bases between. Here the CDR3 DNA reads TGTGCCAGCAGCCAAGGAGGCCGGGCTAACTATGGCTACACCTTC. This translates into CASSQGGRANYGYTF.

The chain has TRBV11-2 and TRBJ2-1; TRBD2 matches at 8 bases. The germline V gene has CDR1 SGHAT and CDR2 FQNNGV. The CDR3 runs 16 residues. After removal of 3 bases from V and 7 bases from J, the junction contained 11 bases not matched to a gene. The CDR3, as DNA: TGTGCCAGCAGCTTGCGGGGGGCCCAGCCCTTGAATGAGCAGTTCTTC. It translates to CASSLRGAQPLNEQFF.

This sequence joins TRBV7-9 and TRBJ1-1, with TRBD1 matching 7 bases. The ends lost 4 bases at V and 5 bases at J; junction bases unmatched: 13. The CDR3 runs to 16 residues. Germline-derived CDR1 and CDR2 are SEHNR and FQNEAQ (reference sequence). In DNA form, the CDR3 reads TGTGCCAGCAGCTCCCAGACTTACGACAGGGTTACTGAAGCTTTCTTT. It yields the protein CASSSQTYDRVTEAFF.

Only one count was recorded for this clone. The rearrangement links TRBV4-3 to TRBJ1-2, with a tentative D call TRBD1 (5 bases). CDR1 is LGHNA, CDR2 YSLEER, per germline. Trimming pared 0 bases from V and 2 bases from J, leaving 10 bases between. The CDR3 is 15 residues long. CDR3 loop: CASSQEAGKNYGYTF. Here the CDR3 DNA reads TGCGCCAGCAGCCAAGAGGCAGGGAAGAACTATGGCTACACCTTC.

The chain uses TRBV5-1 and TRBJ2-3; 10 bases line up with TRBD2. This CDR3 comprises 16 residues. Germline V gene data show CDR1 as SGHRS and CDR2 as YFSETQ. Germline trimming cut 4 bases from V and 4 bases from J; bases unmatched to any gene: 9. CDR3 nucleotide sequence: TGCGCCAGCAGCCGATCTAGCGGGGGAGTCGCAGATACGCAGTATTTT. Protein product: CASSRSSGGVADTQYF.

The table lists this clone with a count of one. The chain joins TRBV6-5 to TRBJ1-1; D unresolved. Germline CDR1 and CDR2: MNHEY and SVGAGI. The CDR3 has 15 amino acids. Trimming removed 0 bases at V and 4 bases at J, with 12 bases between. CDR3 DNA sequence: TGTGCCAGCAGTTACTCGTCTGGGGAGGGCACTGAAGCTTTCTTT. It specifies CASSYSSGEGTEAFF.

The chain uses TRBV5-1 and TRBJ2-2, with 7 bases fitting TRBD1. CDR3 size: 15 residues. Germline values: CDR1 SGHRS, CDR2 YFSETQ. The J segment lost 4 bases and the V segment lost 3 bases, leaving 6 bases of the junction unmatched. The CDR3, as DNA: TGCGCCAGCAGCTATACAGGGGAGAGCACCGGGGAGCTGTTTTTT. It yields the protein CASSYTGESTGELFF.

V gene TRBV20-1 combines with J gene TRBJ1-1, with D possibly TRBD1 on 5 matching bases. V was shortened by 3 bases and J by 5 bases, with 13 bases between the two germline ends. From germline, CDR1 is DFQATT and CDR2 SNEGSKA (reference sequence). CDR3 length: 13 amino acids. This chain's CDR3 is CSASGGVRTEAFF. CDR3 bases: TGCAGTGCTAGTGGGGGGGTACGGACTGAAGCTTTCTTT.

The CDR3 nucleotides are TGTGCCAGCAGTTCTACAGGGCCCCCGGTTGGAGAGACCCAGTACTTC. It codes for CASSSTGPPVGETQYF. The gene calls are TRBV7-2 and TRBJ2-5; D possibly corresponds to TRBD1 (6 bases). The V gene's germline CDR1 is SGHTA and CDR2 FQGNSA. V lost 6 bases and J 4 bases, leaving 21 bases between the germline ends. The CDR3 runs to 16 residues.